This T cell receptor beta chain comes out of a study of cytomegalovirus exposure and HLA in healthy donors. Notes on the study in general: Overall, about 160 TCR beta chains were annotated as cytomegalovirus-associated. TCR beta V segments were, for the most part, productive about 87% or about 30% of the time in an earlier analysis.

About this clone: Its antigen is unidentified.

60 Vbeta and 13 Jbeta primers were used in PCR. TCRdb keeps only in-frame clones here, not all; method: immunoSEQ multiplex PCR. Here the sample spans 100,000 or so clones, more than 60% being singletons. The source of this sequence is a young woman in good health and CMV-seropositive. The specimen sequenced was PBMCs.

This CDR3 reads CASSPGSSYNEQFF. In nucleotides, the CDR3 is TGTGCCAGCAGCCCCGGGAGCTCCTACAATGAGCAGTTCTTC. The chain recombines TRBV6-4 with TRBJ2-1; tentatively, D is TRBD2 (6 bases). CDR1 and CDR2 (germline): MRHNA, SNTAGT. The CDR3 contains 14 residues. Trimming stripped 6 bases from V and 0 bases from J, with 9 bases between.